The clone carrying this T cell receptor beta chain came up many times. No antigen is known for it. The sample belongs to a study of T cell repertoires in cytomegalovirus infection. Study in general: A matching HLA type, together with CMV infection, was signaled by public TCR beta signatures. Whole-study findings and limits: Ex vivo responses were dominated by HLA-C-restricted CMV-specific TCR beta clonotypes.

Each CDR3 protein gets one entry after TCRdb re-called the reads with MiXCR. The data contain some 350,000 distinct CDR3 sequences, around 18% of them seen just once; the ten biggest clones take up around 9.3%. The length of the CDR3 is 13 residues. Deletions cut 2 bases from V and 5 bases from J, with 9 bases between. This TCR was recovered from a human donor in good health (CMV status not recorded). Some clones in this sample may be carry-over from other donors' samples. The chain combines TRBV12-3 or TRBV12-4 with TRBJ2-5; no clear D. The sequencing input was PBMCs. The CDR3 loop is CASSLKPVETQYF. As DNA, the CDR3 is TGTGCCAGCAGTTTAAAGCCCGTCGAGACCCAGTACTTC.